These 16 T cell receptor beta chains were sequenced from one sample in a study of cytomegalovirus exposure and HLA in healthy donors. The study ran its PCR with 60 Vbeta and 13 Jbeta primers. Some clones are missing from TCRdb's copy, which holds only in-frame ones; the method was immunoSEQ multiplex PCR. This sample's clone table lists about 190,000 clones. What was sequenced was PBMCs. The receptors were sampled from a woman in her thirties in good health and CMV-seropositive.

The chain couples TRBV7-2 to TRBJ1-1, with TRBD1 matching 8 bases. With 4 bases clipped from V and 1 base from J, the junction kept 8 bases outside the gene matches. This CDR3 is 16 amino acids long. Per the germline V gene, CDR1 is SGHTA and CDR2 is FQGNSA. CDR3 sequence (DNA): TGTGCCAGCAGCTGGTTCAGGGGGCGGGGGAACACTGAAGCTTTCTTT. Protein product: CASSWFRGRGNTEAFF.

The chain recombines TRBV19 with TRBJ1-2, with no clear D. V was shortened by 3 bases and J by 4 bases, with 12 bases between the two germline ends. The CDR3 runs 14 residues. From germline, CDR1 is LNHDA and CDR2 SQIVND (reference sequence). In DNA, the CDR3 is TGTGCCAGTAGTATTAAGACGGAGTTCTATGGCTACACCTTC. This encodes CASSIKTEFYGYTF.

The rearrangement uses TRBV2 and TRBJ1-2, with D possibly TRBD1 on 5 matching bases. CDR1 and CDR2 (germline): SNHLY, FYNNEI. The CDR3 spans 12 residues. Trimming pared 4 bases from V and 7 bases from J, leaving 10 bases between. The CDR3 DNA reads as TGTGCCAGCAGTGCCCAGGGTACTGGCTACACCTTC. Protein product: CASSAQGTGYTF. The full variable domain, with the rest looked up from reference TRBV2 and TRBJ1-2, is EPEVTQTPSHQVTQMGQEVILRCVPISNHLYFYWYRQILGQKVEFLVSFYNNEISEKSEIFDDQFSVERPDGSNFTLKIRSTKLEDSAMYFCASSAQGTGYTFGSGTRLTVV.

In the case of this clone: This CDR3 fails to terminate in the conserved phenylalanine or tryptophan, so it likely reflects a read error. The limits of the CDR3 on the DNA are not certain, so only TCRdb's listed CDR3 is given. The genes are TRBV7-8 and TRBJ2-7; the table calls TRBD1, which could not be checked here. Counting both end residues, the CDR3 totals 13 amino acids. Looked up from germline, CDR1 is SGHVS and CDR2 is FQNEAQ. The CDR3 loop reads CASSLGTDRSLLL.

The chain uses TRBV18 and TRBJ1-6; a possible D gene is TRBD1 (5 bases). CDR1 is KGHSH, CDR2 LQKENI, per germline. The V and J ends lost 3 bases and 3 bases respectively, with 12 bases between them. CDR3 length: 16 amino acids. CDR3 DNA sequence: TGTGCCAGCTCACCGACAGAATCGCTCTATAATTCACCCCTCCACTTT. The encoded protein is CASSPTESLYNSPLHF.

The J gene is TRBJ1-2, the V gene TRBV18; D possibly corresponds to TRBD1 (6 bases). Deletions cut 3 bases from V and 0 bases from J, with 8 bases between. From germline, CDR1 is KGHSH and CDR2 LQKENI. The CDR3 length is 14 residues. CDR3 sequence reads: CASSPGHPNYGYTF. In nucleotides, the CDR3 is TGTGCCAGCTCACCGGGACACCCTAACTATGGCTACACCTTC.

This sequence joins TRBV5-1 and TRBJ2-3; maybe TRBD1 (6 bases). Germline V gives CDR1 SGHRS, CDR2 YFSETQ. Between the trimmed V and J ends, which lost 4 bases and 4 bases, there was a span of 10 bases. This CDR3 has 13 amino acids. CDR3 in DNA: TGCGCCAGCAGCCAGACAGGAGCAGATACGCAGTATTTT. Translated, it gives CASSQTGADTQYF. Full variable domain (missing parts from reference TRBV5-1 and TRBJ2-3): KAGVTQTPRYLIKTRGQQVTLSCSPISGHRSVSWYQQTPGQGLQFLFEYFSETQRNKGNFPGRFSGRQFSNSRSEMNVSTLELGDSALYLCASSQTGADTQYFGPGTRLTVL.

The CDR3 DNA reads TGCGCCAGCAGCCAGGGGACAGGGATCTCCATGAACACTGAAGCTTTCTTT. Translated, it gives CASSQGTGISMNTEAFF. The chain combines TRBV4-3 with TRBJ1-1; 9 positions match TRBD1. Germline values: CDR1 LGHNA, CDR2 YSLEER. V shed 3 bases, J shed 0 bases, and the junction held 8 bases outside the gene matches. The CDR3 has 17 amino acids.

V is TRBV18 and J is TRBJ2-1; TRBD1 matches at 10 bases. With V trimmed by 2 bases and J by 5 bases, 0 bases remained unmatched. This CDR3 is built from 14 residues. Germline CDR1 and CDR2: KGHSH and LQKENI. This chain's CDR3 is CASSPGTGDNEQFF. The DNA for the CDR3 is TGTGCCAGCTCACCAGGGACAGGGGACAATGAGCAGTTCTTC.

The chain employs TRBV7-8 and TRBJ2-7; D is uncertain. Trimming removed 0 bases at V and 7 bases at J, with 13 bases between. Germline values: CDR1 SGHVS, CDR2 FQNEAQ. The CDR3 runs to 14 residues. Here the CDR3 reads CASSLASTLPEQYF. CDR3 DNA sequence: TGTGCCAGCAGCTTAGCTAGCACATTACCGGAGCAGTACTTC.

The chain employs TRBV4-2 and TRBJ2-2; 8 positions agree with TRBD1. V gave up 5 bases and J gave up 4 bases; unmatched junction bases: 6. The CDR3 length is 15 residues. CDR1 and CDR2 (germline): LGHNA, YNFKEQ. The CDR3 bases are TGTGCCAGCAGCGGGGGACAGGAGGGCACCGGGGAGCTGTTTTTT. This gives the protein CASSGGQEGTGELFF.

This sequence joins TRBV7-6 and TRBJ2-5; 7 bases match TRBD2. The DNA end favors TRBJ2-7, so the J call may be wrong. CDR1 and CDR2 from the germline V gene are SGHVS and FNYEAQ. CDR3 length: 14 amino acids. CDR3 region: CASSPERLAAEQYF. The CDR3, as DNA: TGTGCCAGCAGCCCCGAAAGACTAGCTGCCGAGCAGTACTTC.

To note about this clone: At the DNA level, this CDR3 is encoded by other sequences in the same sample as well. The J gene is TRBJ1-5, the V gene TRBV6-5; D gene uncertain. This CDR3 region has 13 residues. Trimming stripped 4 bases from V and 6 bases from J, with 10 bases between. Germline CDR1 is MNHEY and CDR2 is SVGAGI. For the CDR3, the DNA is TGTGCCAGCAGTTCAGGTTCCGGTCAGCCCCAGCATTTT. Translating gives CASSSGSGQPQHF.

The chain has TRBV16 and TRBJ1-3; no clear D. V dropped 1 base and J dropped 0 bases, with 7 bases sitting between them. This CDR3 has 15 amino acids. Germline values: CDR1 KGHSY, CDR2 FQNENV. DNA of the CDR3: TGTGCCAGCAGCCAATTTTCTTCCTCTGGAAACACCATATATTTT. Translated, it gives CASSQFSSSGNTIYF.

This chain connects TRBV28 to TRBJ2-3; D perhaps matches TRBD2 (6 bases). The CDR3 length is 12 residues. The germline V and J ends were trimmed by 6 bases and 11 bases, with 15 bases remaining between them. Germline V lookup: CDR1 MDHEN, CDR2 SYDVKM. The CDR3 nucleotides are TGTGCCAGCAGCCGACCGGCCGGGAGGCAGTATTTT. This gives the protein CASSRPAGRQYF.

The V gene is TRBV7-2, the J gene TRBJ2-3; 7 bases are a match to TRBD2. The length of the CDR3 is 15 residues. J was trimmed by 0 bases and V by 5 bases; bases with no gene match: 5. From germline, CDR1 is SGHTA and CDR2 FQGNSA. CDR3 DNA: TGTGCCAGCAGCCAGCGGGGAGCTAGCACAGATACGCAGTATTTT. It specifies CASSQRGASTDTQYF.